This T cell receptor beta chain is drawn from a study of blood T cell repertoires in COVID-19. The assay was immunoSEQ multiplex PCR, and TCRdb's table has in-frame clones only and misses some. The sample has about 56,000 clones, less than 90% seen once. The germline V gene has CDR1 SGDLS and CDR2 YYNGEE. V lost 2 bases and J lost 5; bases outside the gene matches: 7. This CDR3 has 16 residues. The chain joins TRBV9 to TRBJ1-4; 9 bases are shared with TRBD1. The source of this sequence is a woman of 80 years or more with acute or convalescent COVID-19. The sample consisted of peripheral blood. The DNA for the CDR3 is TGTGCCAGCAGCGTTTCGGGACAGGGTAAAAATGAAAAACTGTTTTTT. It encodes CASSVSGQGKNEKLFF.